The clone carrying this T cell receptor beta chain was seen only a few times. Its antigen is unknown. This sample stems from a study of post-analysis software for immune sequencing data. For the study at large: Relapsing-remitting, secondary progressive and progressive-relapsing multiple sclerosis were all included among the disease courses. Study-wide findings and caveats: The study found significantly lower normalized Chao1 diversity in multiple sclerosis patients than in controls.

Between the trimmed V and J ends, which lost 1 base and 1 base, there was a span of 11 bases. The CDR3 covers 15 residues. The germline V gene encodes CDR1 MGHRA and CDR2 YSYEKL. Presence of unique molecular identifiers characterized the TCR beta cDNA libraries. T cells numbering roughly 0.9 to 10 million yielded cDNA molecules that totaled around 500,000. TCRdb re-analysed the PCR reads in MiXCR, keeping a single row per CDR3 protein. In the table there are about 160,000 distinct CDR3 sequences, around 34% of which are singletons. This sequence was found in a girl between 5 and 17 years old with multiple sclerosis. The source was blood, collected after autologous hematopoietic stem cell transplantation. This chain connects TRBV4-1 to TRBJ2-7, with unresolved D. The CDR3 protein is CASSQGSRTSYEQYF. CDR3 DNA sequence: TGCGCCAGCAGCCAAGGCAGTAGAACTTCCTACGAGCAGTACTTC.